This T cell receptor beta chain originates from a study of Graves' ophthalmopathy and Graves' hyperthyroidism. The study, taken as a whole, reports: Most clonotypes expanded in thyroid above 0.001 frequency were present in blood too.

Germline V gives CDR1 SEHNR, CDR2 FQNEAQ (reference sequence). The CDR3 is 14 residues long. The V end was cut by 5 bases, the J end by 5 bases, with 15 bases between. This clonotype occurred many times. The antigen is not known. The sequenced template was RNA, covering the TCR beta CDR3 region. The workflow started with a first-round RT-PCR run with HTBI primers and then moved on to a second-round multiplex PCR. Via MiXCR, TCRdb re-called the multiplex PCR reads, giving one row per CDR3 protein. The sample consists of over a million distinct CDR3 sequences, 35% to 40% of them appearing once. The sample consisted of peripheral blood or thyroid tissue (not recorded which). The V call is TRBV7-9, the J call TRBJ1-2; D is perhaps TRBD1 (5 bases). The receptor was isolated from an adult man with Graves' hyperthyroidism. The CDR3 loop is CASSQTGTVYGYTF. CDR3 nucleotides: TGTGCCAGCAGCCAAACCGGGACCGTGTATGGCTACACCTTC.